This TCR beta chain was captured by sequencing in a study of shared clonotypes between healthy human individuals. General study findings and limits: Generation of non-shared clonotypes was less probable than generation of clonotypes shared by all four donors. Memory subsets had estimated richness that was generally smaller than that of naive subsets.

The protocol was immunoSEQ multiplex PCR, while the TCRdb copy is restricted to in-frame clones and leaves out a portion. Of about 2,500,000 clones listed, approximately 94% were seen once; the top ten hold roughly 0.14%. J lost 4 bases, V lost 5 bases, and 9 bases had no gene match. Germline-derived CDR1 and CDR2 are SGHRS and YFSETQ. This CDR3 spans 16 amino acids. Details on this clone: Antigen unknown.

Specimen: naive CD4+ T cells sorted from blood. Subset here: CD45RA+ positively selected. This receptor was identified in a man between 18 and 35 years old in good health. V is TRBV5-1 and J is TRBJ2-2, with TRBD2 matching over 9 bases. Written as DNA, the CDR3 is TGCGCCAGCAGTAGGGGCGGGAGGGCCGTCACCGGGGAGCTGTTTTTT. Protein sequence: CASSRGGRAVTGELFF. Full variable domain (rest looked up from reference TRBV5-1 and TRBJ2-2): KAGVTQTPRYLIKTRGQQVTLSCSPISGHRSVSWYQQTPGQGLQFLFEYFSETQRNKGNFPGRFSGRQFSNSRSEMNVSTLELGDSALYLCASSRGGRAVTGELFFGEGSRLTVL.